This T cell receptor (beta chain) was documented in a study of cytomegalovirus exposure and HLA in healthy donors. The CDR3 spans 14 residues. CDR1 MDHEN and CDR2 SYDVKM come from the germline V gene. J gave up 5 bases and V 6 bases, and 8 bases lay outside the gene matches. Vbeta (60) and Jbeta (13) primers were used in the PCR. Sequencing used immunoSEQ multiplex PCR; TCRdb keeps in-frame clones, though not all of them. Found here are around 130,000 clones, roughly 80% of them singletons; the top ten hold over 0.8%. This TCR derives from a woman aged 60 to 75 in good health and CMV-seronegative. The chain is built from TRBV28 and TRBJ1-2, with 8 bases that match TRBD1. What was sequenced was PBMCs. CDR3 protein: CASSPDRAGYGYTF. In nucleotides, the CDR3 is TGTGCCAGCAGCCCGGACAGGGCGGGGTATGGCTACACCTTC.